These 17 T cell receptor beta chains originate from one sample sequenced in a study of blood T cell repertoires in COVID-19. TCRdb's copy holds only in-frame clones and misses some; the assay was immunoSEQ multiplex PCR. The sample lists 250,000 to 300,000 clones; roughly 84% were seen once. The sequenced sample was peripheral blood. The source of these receptors is a woman aged 18-35 years with acute or convalescent COVID-19.

The CDR3 is CATRKQQNSPLHF. The CDR3 nucleotides read TGTGCCACTCGGAAACAGCAGAATTCACCCCTCCACTTT. This chain connects TRBV12-3 or TRBV12-4 to TRBJ1-6; no firm D call. V shed 10 bases and J shed 7 bases, with 14 bases lying between them. This CDR3 spans 13 amino acids.

This rearrangement joins TRBV3-1 (or the pseudogene TRBV3-2) to TRBJ2-7; TRBD2 matches 8 bases. The length of the CDR3 is 16 residues. Losses at the gene ends were 1 base for V and 3 bases for J; bases not matched to a gene: 8. CDR1 and CDR2 (germline): LGHDT, YNNKEL (reference sequence). The CDR3 region has the DNA TGTGCCAGCAGCCAAGTGAAACTAGCGGACTACTACGAGCAGTACTTC. Its translation is CASSQVKLADYYEQYF.

This clone was picked up one time. J is TRBJ1-2 and V is TRBV27; 11 bases fit TRBD1. Germline trimming cut 5 bases from V and 6 bases from J; bases unmatched to any gene: 5. CDR3 length: 14 residues. Germline V CDR1 and CDR2: MNHEY, SMNVEV (reference sequence). The CDR3 nucleotides read TGTGCCAGCAGTCCCCGGACAGGGGGCCATGGCTACACCTTC. It specifies CASSPRTGGHGYTF.

V is TRBV28 and J is TRBJ1-6; 7 bases fit TRBD1. The V segment lost 5 bases and the J segment 5 bases; nucleotides outside the gene matches: 15. The CDR3 totals 18 residues. The germline CDR1 and CDR2 sequences are MDHEN and SYDVKM. The CDR3 is CASSRYSSGQLNNSPLHF. Here the CDR3 DNA reads TGTGCCAGCAGTCGATACTCATCGGGACAGCTTAATAATTCACCCCTCCACTTT. The whole variable domain, remainder taken from reference TRBV28 and TRBJ1-6, is DVKVTQSSRYLVKRTGEKVFLECVQDMDHENMFWYRQDPGLGLRLIYFSYDVKMKEKGDIPEGYSVSREKKERFSLILESASTNQTSMYLCASSRYSSGQLNNSPLHFGNGTRLTVT.

The CDR3 nucleotides read TGTGCCAGCAGCTTAAAGGGTGATAGCGGGACTACCTACGAGCAGTACTTC. It is translated as CASSLKGDSGTTYEQYF. This chain connects TRBV7-9 to TRBJ2-7, with 8 positions matching TRBD2. Germline assignment: CDR1 SEHNR and CDR2 FQNEAQ (reference sequence). There are 17 residues in the CDR3. Trimming removed 2 bases from V and 2 bases from J; junction bases left unmatched: 11. The whole variable domain, filled in from reference TRBV7-9 and TRBJ2-7, reads DTGVSQNPRHKITKRGQNVTFRCDPISEHNRLYWYRQTLGQGPEFLTYFQNEAQLEKSRLLSDRFSAERPKGSFSTLEIQRTEQGDSAMYLCASSLKGDSGTTYEQYFGPGTRLTVT.

This sequence joins TRBV5-4 and TRBJ1-1, with 7 bases fitting TRBD1. Germline CDR1 is SGHNT and CDR2 is YYREEE (reference sequence). V shed 0 bases, J shed 3 bases, and the junction held 8 bases outside the gene matches. This CDR3 is 16 amino acids long. The CDR3 DNA reads as TGTGCCAGCAGCTTGGAGGGGGCGCTTCGGTACACTGAAGCTTTCTTT. Its protein product is CASSLEGALRYTEAFF.

The genes are TRBV5-4 and TRBJ2-5, with 7 bases aligning to TRBD2. Germline V gives CDR1 SGHNT, CDR2 YYREEE (reference sequence). The CDR3 sequence is 16 residues long. V trimming: 2 bases; J trimming: 2 bases; junction bases outside the gene matches: 9. The CDR3 DNA is TGTGCCAGCAGCTTCGGGGGGTTTTGGGCGCAAGAGACCCAGTACTTC. It specifies CASSFGGFWAQETQYF.

This chain uses TRBV20-1 with TRBJ2-7; D perhaps matches TRBD1 (6 bases). CDR1 DFQATT and CDR2 SNEGSKA come from the germline V gene (reference sequence). Trimming shortened V by 3 bases and J by 2 bases, and 17 bases separated the two germline ends. This CDR3 spans 15 amino acids. This CDR3 reads CSASSLRDTTYEQYF. CDR3 DNA sequence: TGCAGTGCTAGTTCCCTCCGGGACACAACCTACGAGCAGTACTTC.

The V call is TRBV20-1, the J call TRBJ2-5, with unresolved D. V shed 3 bases and J shed 5 bases, with 10 bases lying between them. CDR3 length: 12 residues. Germline values: CDR1 DFQATT, CDR2 SNEGSKA (reference sequence). The CDR3 DNA reads as TGCAGTGCTAGTTCTAGTGGGGAGACCCAGTACTTC. The encoded protein is CSASSSGETQYF.

This clone came up once. This chain connects TRBV4-3 to TRBJ2-7, with D hard to call. This CDR3 is built from 14 residues. Deletions cut 5 bases from V and 0 bases from J, with 11 bases between. In germline, CDR1 is LGHNA, CDR2 YSLEER. The CDR3 reads CASSAAESSYEQYF. The DNA of the CDR3 is TGCGCCAGCAGCGCGGCAGAGAGCTCCTACGAGCAGTACTTC.

The V gene is TRBV9, the J gene TRBJ1-2; 8 bases are shared with TRBD1. This CDR3 contains 14 residues. The junction had 6 bases not matched to a gene; V was cut back by 0 bases and J by 8 bases. Looked up from germline, CDR1 is SGDLS and CDR2 is YYNGEE. This CDR3 reads CASSVGTGFGGYTF. Written as DNA, the CDR3 is TGTGCCAGCAGCGTAGGGACAGGGTTCGGGGGCTACACCTTC.

The gene calls are TRBV7-2 and TRBJ1-2; a weak D match, TRBD1 (6 bases). This CDR3 region has 13 residues. V was shortened by 5 bases and J by 7 bases, with 14 bases between the two germline ends. From germline, CDR1 is SGHTA and CDR2 FQGNSA. The DNA for the CDR3 is TGTGCCAGCAGCATACAGGGTGAGGGTGGCTACACCTTC. Amino acid sequence: CASSIQGEGGYTF. The variable domain in full, with the rest retrieved from reference TRBV7-2 and TRBJ1-2, is GAGVSQSPSNKVTEKGKDVELRCDPISGHTALYWYRQSLGQGLEFLIYFQGNSAPDKSGLPSDRFSAERTGGSVSTLTIQRTQQEDSAVYLCASSIQGEGGYTFGSGTRLTVV.

This sequence joins TRBV6-2 or TRBV6-3 and TRBJ2-6; D might be TRBD1 (5 bases). The CDR3 is made up of 17 amino acids. Trimming removed 5 bases from V and 3 bases from J, with 17 bases in between. Germline-derived CDR1 and CDR2 are MNHEY and SVGEGT. Here the CDR3 reads CASSGYGWGGGANVLTF. The DNA for the CDR3 is TGTGCCAGCAGTGGGTATGGCTGGGGCGGTGGGGCCAACGTCCTGACTTTC.

The chain combines TRBV3-1 (or the pseudogene TRBV3-2) with TRBJ2-2; no clear D gene. CDR3 size: 14 residues. The V end was cut by 2 bases, the J end by 0 bases, with 4 bases between. The germline V gene has CDR1 LGHDT and CDR2 YNNKEL (reference sequence). CDR3 sequence (DNA): TGTGCCAGCAGCCAAATCACGAACACCGGGGAGCTGTTTTTT. Amino acid sequence: CASSQITNTGELFF.

The chain recombines TRBV5-1 with TRBJ2-3; 9 nucleotides agree with TRBD2. After removal of 2 bases from V and 1 base from J, the junction contained 8 bases not matched to a gene. The CDR3 extends over 17 amino acids. Germline assignment: CDR1 SGHRS and CDR2 YFSETQ. CDR3 DNA sequence: TGCGCCAGCAGCTTTAATAGCGGGAGCCAAGGCACAGATACGCAGTATTTT. The encoded protein is CASSFNSGSQGTDTQYF.

This clone has a single count. The CDR3 sequence: CASSQEGRGGNEQYF. The DNA for the CDR3 is TGTGCCAGCAGCCAAGAAGGACGAGGGGGCAACGAGCAGTACTTC. V is TRBV3-1 (or the pseudogene TRBV3-2) and J is TRBJ2-7; the match to TRBD1 covers 7 bases. The germline CDR1 and CDR2 sequences are LGHDT and YNNKEL (reference sequence). The CDR3 extends over 15 amino acids. Trimming at V came to 0 bases and at J to 5 bases, leaving 7 bases not matched to a gene.

CDR3 DNA: TGTGCCACCAGCAGGGATAGCGGGAGTAACACCTACGAGCAGTACTTC. Encoded protein: CATSRDSGSNTYEQYF. The chain uses TRBV15 and TRBJ2-7, with 9 positions matching TRBD2. CDR1 is LNHNV, CDR2 YYDKDF, per germline (reference sequence). After removal of 3 bases from V and 2 bases from J, the junction contained 8 bases not matched to a gene. The CDR3 sequence is 16 residues long.